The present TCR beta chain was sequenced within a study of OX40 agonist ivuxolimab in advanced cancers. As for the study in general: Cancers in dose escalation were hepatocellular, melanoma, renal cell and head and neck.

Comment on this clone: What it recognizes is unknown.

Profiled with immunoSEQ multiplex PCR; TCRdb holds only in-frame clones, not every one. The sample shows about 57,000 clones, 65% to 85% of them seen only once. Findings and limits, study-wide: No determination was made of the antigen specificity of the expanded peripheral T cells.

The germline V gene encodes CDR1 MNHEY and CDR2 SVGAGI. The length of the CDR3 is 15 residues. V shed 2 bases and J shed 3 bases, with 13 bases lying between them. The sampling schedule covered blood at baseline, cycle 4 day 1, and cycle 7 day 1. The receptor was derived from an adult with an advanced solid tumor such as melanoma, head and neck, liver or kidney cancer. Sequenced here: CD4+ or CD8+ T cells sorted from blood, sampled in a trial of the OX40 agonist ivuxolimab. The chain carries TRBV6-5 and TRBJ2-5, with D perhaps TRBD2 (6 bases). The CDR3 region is CASSYERVGEETQYF. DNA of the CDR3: TGTGCCAGCAGTTACGAGCGGGTCGGGGAAGAGACCCAGTACTTC.